The present T cell receptor (beta chain) was sequenced within a study of cytomegalovirus exposure and HLA in healthy donors. Findings and caveats of the study: Among the sequence variants, a highly shared cluster was likely an artifact of sequencing. One variant, a missense change in DCLRE1C, was linked in a later analysis to TCR beta V- and J-gene trimming. Analyzed later, most CMV-associated TCR beta chains appeared HLA-restricted. Being productive about 87% or about 30% of the time was typical of most TCR beta V segments in an earlier analysis.

This clone was seen a single time. Its specificity is unknown. Primers included in the PCR were 60 Vbeta and 13 Jbeta primers. Measured with immunoSEQ multiplex PCR; TCRdb has only the in-frame clones, and not every one. The table records approximately 130,000 clones, roughly 80% of them present only once. J gave up 0 bases and V 8 bases, and 0 bases lay outside the gene matches. This CDR3 comprises 12 residues. Looked up from germline, CDR1 is LNHDA and CDR2 is SQIVND (reference sequence). Sequencing was done on a sample of PBMCs. The chain links TRBV19 to TRBJ2-7; 8 nucleotides agree with TRBD1. The TCR sequence derives from a woman in her 40s in good health and CMV-seronegative. This CDR3 is CASGQGSYEQYF. The CDR3, as DNA: TGTGCCAGTGGACAGGGCTCCTACGAGCAGTACTTC.